The 25 T cell receptor beta chains listed next were all sequenced from one sample in a study of cytomegalovirus exposure and HLA in healthy donors. Researchers ran the PCR with 60 Vbeta and 13 Jbeta primers. This table comes from immunoSEQ multiplex PCR, and its TCRdb copy is limited to in-frame clones, with some not included. The table includes tens of thousands of clones, 62% detected once. The sequencing sample was made of PBMCs. The source is a woman in her twenties or thirties in good health and CMV-seropositive.

This chain links TRBV19 with TRBJ1-1, with a possible D match to TRBD1 (5 bases). Germline V lookup: CDR1 LNHDA, CDR2 SQIVND (reference sequence). Trimming cost V 3 bases and J 4 bases, with 12 bases left between them. There are 14 residues in the CDR3. The CDR3 region is CASSIQDQGTEAFF. CDR3 DNA sequence: TGTGCCAGTAGTATTCAGGACCAGGGCACTGAAGCTTTCTTT.

The genes are TRBV30 and TRBJ1-6; 7 bases match TRBD1. J lost 5 bases, V lost 2 bases, and 9 bases had no gene match. This CDR3 has 16 amino acids. CDR1 and CDR2 from the germline V gene are GTSNPN and SVGIG (reference sequence). As DNA, the CDR3 is TGTGCCTGGAGTTCGACGGACAGGTCTAATAATTCACCCCTCCACTTT. Translated, it gives CAWSSTDRSNNSPLHF.

V and J are TRBV6-6 and TRBJ2-3; 8 bases line up with TRBD1. The germline CDR1 and CDR2 sequences are MNHNY and SVGAGI (reference sequence). V lost 7 bases, J lost 1 base, and 7 bases stayed unmatched. This CDR3 contains 15 residues. The CDR3 sequence is CASTYGQGRTDTQYF. The CDR3 DNA sequence: TGTGCCAGCACCTACGGACAGGGTCGCACAGATACGCAGTATTTT.

V and J are TRBV7-9 and TRBJ2-1, with 11 bases matching TRBD2. Looked up from germline, CDR1 is SEHNR and CDR2 is FQNEAQ (reference sequence). This CDR3 has 16 residues. Trimming at V came to 0 bases and at J to 8 bases, leaving 6 bases not matched to a gene. CDR3 residues: CASSLAISGGAHEQFF. CDR3 in DNA: TGTGCCAGCAGCTTAGCGATTAGCGGGGGGGCCCATGAGCAGTTCTTC.

The V call is TRBV5-1, the J call TRBJ2-7, with 7 bases lining up with TRBD1. J lost 6 bases, V lost 4 bases, and 4 bases had no gene match. The length of the CDR3 is 12 residues. The germline CDR1 and CDR2 sequences are SGHRS and YFSETQ. CDR3 region: CASSSPGGEQYF. In DNA, the CDR3 is TGCGCCAGCAGCAGCCCAGGGGGCGAGCAGTACTTC.

The chain carries TRBV9 and TRBJ2-6, with 9 positions matching TRBD1. The CDR3 extends over 17 amino acids. J was trimmed by 0 bases and V by 3 bases; bases with no gene match: 4. CDR1 and CDR2 from the germline V gene are SGDLS and YYNGEE. The CDR3 is CASSARDRVSGANVLTF. In DNA, the CDR3 is TGTGCCAGCAGCGCCCGGGACAGGGTCTCTGGGGCCAACGTCCTGACTTTC.

On this clone itself: One junction end does not reproduce the germline sequence, and a read error may be involved. This sequence joins TRBV7-9 and TRBJ1-1; D not certain. The germline gives CDR1 SEHNR, CDR2 FQNEAQ (reference sequence). The CDR3 runs to 12 residues. The chain's CDR3 is CSSSFGETEAFF. The CDR3 DNA sequence: TGTTCCAGCAGCTTTGGGGAGACTGAAGCTTTCTTT.

The rearrangement uses TRBV15 and TRBJ2-3, with TRBD1 matching over 10 bases. CDR1 and CDR2 from the germline V gene are LNHNV and YYDKDF (reference sequence). The V segment lost 1 base and the J segment 6 bases; nucleotides outside the gene matches: 13. This CDR3 region has 18 residues. The CDR3 region has the DNA TGTGCCACCAGCAGAGGAGTCCCGGGACAGGGGAGAGCTGATACGCAGTATTTT. This codes for CATSRGVPGQGRADTQYF.

The chain uses TRBV15 and TRBJ2-7; 7 positions match TRBD1. Germline CDR1 is LNHNV and CDR2 is YYDKDF (reference sequence). Trimming cost V 1 base and J 4 bases; bases outside gene matches: 7. The CDR3 spans 15 residues. The CDR3 coding sequence is TGTGCCACCAGCAGAGGCAAAGGGACAGAATACGAGCAGTACTTC. Encoded protein: CATSRGKGTEYEQYF.

This rearrangement joins TRBV18 to TRBJ2-5; D is uncertain. From germline, CDR1 is KGHSH and CDR2 LQKENI. The CDR3 loop spans 12 amino acids. V was shortened by 6 bases and J by 2 bases, with 7 bases between the two germline ends. CDR3 nucleotides: TGTGCCAGCTCTTCAGTACAAGAGACCCAGTACTTC. The encoded protein is CASSSVQETQYF.

Only one count was recorded for this clone. The chain combines TRBV2 with TRBJ2-3; 13 nucleotides match TRBD2. The germline V gene has CDR1 SNHLY and CDR2 FYNNEI. This CDR3 has 18 residues. V lost 6 bases, J lost 5 bases, and 14 bases stayed unmatched. The CDR3 reads CASSAYSGTSGTGDTQYF. DNA for the CDR3: TGTGCCAGCAGCGCCTACTCCGGGACTAGCGGGACTGGAGATACGCAGTATTTT. Looking up the rest from reference TRBV2 and TRBJ2-3 gives the full variable domain: EPEVTQTPSHQVTQMGQEVILRCVPISNHLYFYWYRQILGQKVEFLVSFYNNEISEKSEIFDDQFSVERPDGSNFTLKIRSTKLEDSAMYFCASSAYSGTSGTGDTQYFGPGTRLTVL.

The rearrangement uses TRBV19 and TRBJ2-1; 7 positions match TRBD2. This CDR3 is 15 amino acids long. With 9 bases clipped from V and 0 bases from J, the junction kept 8 bases outside the gene matches. Looked up from germline, CDR1 is LNHDA and CDR2 is SQIVND (reference sequence). For the CDR3, the DNA is TGTGCCAGCAAACTAGCGCAGAGCTCCTACAATGAGCAGTTCTTC. It translates to CASKLAQSSYNEQFF. Full variable domain (remainder filled in from reference TRBV19 and TRBJ2-1): DGGITQSPKYLFRKEGQNVTLSCEQNLNHDAMYWYRQDPGQGLRLIYYSQIVNDFQKGDIAEGYSVSREKKESFPLTVTSAQKNPTAFYLCASKLAQSSYNEQFFGPGTRLTVL.

The gene calls are TRBV19 and TRBJ2-7; tentatively, D is TRBD1 (6 bases). The V end was cut by 6 bases, the J end by 0 bases, with 15 bases between. The length of the CDR3 is 15 residues. The V gene's germline CDR1 is LNHDA and CDR2 SQIVND (reference sequence). The CDR3 DNA reads TGTGCCAGTAGCTTGGTGAGGGGGACCTCCTACGAGCAGTACTTC. Translation: CASSLVRGTSYEQYF.

This sequence joins TRBV7-3 and TRBJ2-2, with 8 nucleotides matching TRBD2. The CDR3 runs 17 residues. CDR1 is SGHTA, CDR2 FQGTGA, per germline. V shed 5 bases and J 2 bases; nucleotides not matched to a gene: 10. The CDR3 sequence is CASSQGSLAVNTGELFF. The CDR3 bases are TGTGCCAGCAGCCAGGGGTCACTAGCGGTTAACACCGGGGAGCTGTTTTTT.

The chain links TRBV5-6 to TRBJ2-7, with a possible D match to TRBD1 (6 bases). Between the trimmed V and J ends, which lost 0 bases and 2 bases, there was a span of 12 bases. This CDR3 spans 15 amino acids. Germline V gene lookup returns CDR1 SGHDT and CDR2 YYEEEE. The CDR3 here is CASSLALEGAYEQYF. The CDR3 DNA reads TGTGCCAGCAGCTTGGCCTTAGAGGGGGCCTACGAGCAGTACTTC.

The chain combines TRBV6-5 with TRBJ2-7; no clear D. Trimming cost V 2 bases and J 4 bases, with 3 bases left between them. CDR1 MNHEY and CDR2 SVGAGI come from the germline V gene. The CDR3 totals 11 residues. The CDR3 nucleotides are TGTGCCAGCAGTTACGAGTACGAGCAGTACTTC. The encoded protein is CASSYEYEQYF.

The genes are TRBV5-1 and TRBJ2-7; 9 bases are a match to TRBD1. Germline trimming cut 6 bases from V and 4 bases from J; bases unmatched to any gene: 5. Germline values: CDR1 SGHRS, CDR2 YFSETQ. This CDR3 has 13 residues. This chain's CDR3 is CASNMGQGYEQYF. DNA for the CDR3: TGCGCCAGCAACATGGGACAGGGTTACGAGCAGTACTTC.

Remarks on this clone: Mismatch with germline at one junction end may stem from a read error. This sequence joins TRBV30 and TRBJ2-3, with a weak D call TRBD1 (5 bases). This CDR3 has 12 residues. Looked up from germline, CDR1 is GTSNPN and CDR2 is SVGIG (reference sequence). The DNA for the CDR3 is TGTGCCTGGAGTGCCAACAGGTGGCTAGAGAATTTT. Protein product: CAWSANRWLENF.

The chain is built from TRBV5-6 and TRBJ1-1; D is undetermined. CDR1 SGHDT and CDR2 YYEEEE come from the germline V gene. This CDR3 is 14 amino acids long. V lost 1 base and J 10 bases, leaving 17 bases between the germline ends. CDR3 residues: CASSLNPDSLGAFF. For the CDR3, the DNA is TGTGCCAGCAGCTTGAATCCCGACTCGTTGGGAGCTTTCTTT.

The chain employs TRBV28 and TRBJ1-1, with 8 bases aligning to TRBD1. The CDR3 has 13 amino acids. Losses at the gene ends were 6 bases for V and 7 bases for J; bases not matched to a gene: 7. CDR1 MDHEN and CDR2 SYDVKM come from the germline V gene. CDR3 region: CASRPTGGIEAFF. The CDR3 DNA is TGTGCCAGCAGACCTACAGGGGGGATTGAAGCTTTCTTT. Using reference TRBV28 and TRBJ1-1 for the parts outside the CDR3, the full variable domain is DVKVTQSSRYLVKRTGEKVFLECVQDMDHENMFWYRQDPGLGLRLIYFSYDVKMKEKGDIPEGYSVSREKKERFSLILESASTNQTSMYLCASRPTGGIEAFFGQGTRLTVV.

V usage is TRBV11-2 and J usage is TRBJ2-5; 11 positions match TRBD2. The CDR3 spans 15 residues. After removal of 5 bases from V and 2 bases from J, the junction contained 4 bases not matched to a gene. Germline V gives CDR1 SGHAT, CDR2 FQNNGV. In DNA, the CDR3 is TGTGCCAGCAGCGAGGGACTAGCGGCTCAAGAGACCCAGTACTTC. Protein sequence: CASSEGLAAQETQYF.

The chain combines TRBV7-6 with TRBJ2-7; maybe TRBD1 (6 bases). This CDR3 is built from 14 residues. Trimming stripped 5 bases from V and 2 bases from J, with 13 bases between. Germline lookup yields CDR1 SGHVS and CDR2 FNYEAQ. The CDR3 DNA is TGTGCCAGCAGCCAACAACAGGGTGCCTACGAGCAGTACTTC. It yields the protein CASSQQQGAYEQYF.

V and J are TRBV29-1 and TRBJ2-7; D is possibly TRBD2 (5 bases). The germline gives CDR1 SQVTM, CDR2 ANQGSEA. The CDR3 is 12 amino acids. Trimming cost V 4 bases and J 7 bases, with 14 bases left between them. The CDR3 bases are TGCAGCGTTGGAAGATCTACGGGGGAGCAGTACTTC. Protein sequence: CSVGRSTGEQYF.

On this clone itself: The sample has other DNA sequences that encode this CDR3 too. CDR3: CASREQGTYNSPLHF. The CDR3 DNA reads TGTGCCAGCAGAGAACAGGGGACCTATAATTCACCCCTCCACTTT. The chain is built from TRBV11-2 and TRBJ1-6, with TRBD1 identical over 7 bases. CDR1 SGHAT and CDR2 FQNNGV come from the germline V gene. V lost 6 bases, J lost 2 bases, and 4 bases stayed unmatched. CDR3 size: 15 residues.

The chain has TRBV2 and TRBJ2-7; TRBD1 is a possible D gene (7 bases). Germline V gene lookup returns CDR1 SNHLY and CDR2 FYNNEI. V dropped 5 bases and J dropped 4 bases, with 18 bases sitting between them. The CDR3 length is 15 residues. DNA of the CDR3: TGTGCCAGCAGTCGAACAGGGGTGGGGGGTTACGAGCAGTACTTC. Encoded protein: CASSRTGVGGYEQYF.